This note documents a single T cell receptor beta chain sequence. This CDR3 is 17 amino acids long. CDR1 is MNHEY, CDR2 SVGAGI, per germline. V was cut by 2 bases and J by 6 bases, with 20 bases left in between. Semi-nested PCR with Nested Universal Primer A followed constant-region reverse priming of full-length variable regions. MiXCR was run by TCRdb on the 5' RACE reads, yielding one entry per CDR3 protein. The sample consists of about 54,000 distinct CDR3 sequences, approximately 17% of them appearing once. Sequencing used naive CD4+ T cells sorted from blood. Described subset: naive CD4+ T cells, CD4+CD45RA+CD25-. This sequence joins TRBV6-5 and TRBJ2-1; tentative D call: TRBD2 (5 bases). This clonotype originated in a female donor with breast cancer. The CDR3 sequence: CASSYNLERAIRNEQFF. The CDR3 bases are TGTGCCAGCAGTTACAATTTGGAGAGGGCCATACGCAATGAGCAGTTCTTC.